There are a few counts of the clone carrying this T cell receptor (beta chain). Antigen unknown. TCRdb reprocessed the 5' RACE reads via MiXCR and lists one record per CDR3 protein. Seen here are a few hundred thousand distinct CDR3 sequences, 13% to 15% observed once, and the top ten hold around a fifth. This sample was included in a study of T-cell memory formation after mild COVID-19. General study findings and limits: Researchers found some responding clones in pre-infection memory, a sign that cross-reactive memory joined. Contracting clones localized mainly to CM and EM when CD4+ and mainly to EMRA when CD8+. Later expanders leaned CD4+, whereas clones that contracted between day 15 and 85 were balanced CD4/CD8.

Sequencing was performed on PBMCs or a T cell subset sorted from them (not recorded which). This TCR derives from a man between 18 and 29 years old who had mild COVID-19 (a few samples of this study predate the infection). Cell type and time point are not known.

In DNA, the CDR3 is TGTGCCAGTTTGAACAGGGGACAAGGGTATGGCTACACCTTC. Encoded protein: CASLNRGQGYGYTF. The chain joins TRBV6-1 to TRBJ1-2, with 7 positions matching TRBD1. The CDR3 consists of 14 residues. The V gene's germline CDR1 is MNHNS and CDR2 SASEGT. V lost 9 bases, J lost 5 bases, and 12 bases stayed unmatched.